The next 3 T cell receptor beta chains were all read from a single sample in a study of T-cell memory formation after mild COVID-19 (dated by TCRdb to about 2021). The library was produced with 5' RACE. The data were produced on an Illumina NovaSeq 6000. Clones were called with MiXCR by TCRdb after fastp trimmed the public reads at Q25, and only in-frame beta chains were retained. CDR3 protein duplicates are merged, each entry listing the most common genes and DNA. This sample holds hundreds of thousands of distinct CDR3 sequences; about 20% were observed only once. More than 9% of the sample goes to the ten largest clones. Input material: PBMCs or a T cell subset sorted from them (not recorded which). All receptors derive from an adult woman who had mild COVID-19 (a few samples of this study predate the infection). The sample titles of this study are shuffled in the database, so cell type and time point are left out; the donor was told from shared clones.

This clonotype has a handful of counts. This chain uses TRBV11-2 with TRBJ1-1; 8 positions match TRBD1. The V gene end was trimmed by 2 bases and the J gene end by 3 bases; junction bases not matched to a gene: 20. From germline, CDR1 is SGHAT and CDR2 FQNNGV. The CDR3 loop spans 20 amino acids. CDR3 nucleotide sequence: TGTGCCAGCAGCTTATTCCCCCCGATTCGGGACAGGCAGCAGGACACTGAAGCTTTCTTT. As protein: CASSLFPPIRDRQQDTEAFF.

V is TRBV11-1 and J is TRBJ2-1; 10 bases are shared with TRBD2. The CDR3 is 16 residues long. Looked up from germline, CDR1 is SGHAT and CDR2 is FQDESV (reference sequence). Trimming cost V 4 bases and J 12 bases; bases outside gene matches: 15. The CDR3 nucleotides are TGTGCCAGCAGCTCCACTCAAAGGACTAGCGGTTCGCGGCAGTTCTTC. This gives the protein CASSSTQRTSGSRQFF. Full variable domain (remainder filled in from reference TRBV11-1 and TRBJ2-1): EAEVAQSPRYKITEKSQAVAFWCDPISGHATLYWYRQILGQGPELLVQFQDESVVDDSQLPKDRFSAERLKGVDSTLKIQPAELGDSAMYLCASSSTQRTSGSRQFFGPGTRLTVL.

This clonotype was detected only once. The chain employs TRBV7-6 and TRBJ1-5; 9 nucleotides match TRBD1. The CDR3 has 16 residues. Trimming removed 1 base from V and 4 bases from J; junction bases left unmatched: 5. The germline CDR1 and CDR2 sequences are SGHVS and FNYEAQ. DNA of the CDR3: TGTGCCAGCAGCTTAGGCCCCGGGACAGGGAATCAGCCCCAGCATTTT. It specifies CASSLGPGTGNQPQHF.